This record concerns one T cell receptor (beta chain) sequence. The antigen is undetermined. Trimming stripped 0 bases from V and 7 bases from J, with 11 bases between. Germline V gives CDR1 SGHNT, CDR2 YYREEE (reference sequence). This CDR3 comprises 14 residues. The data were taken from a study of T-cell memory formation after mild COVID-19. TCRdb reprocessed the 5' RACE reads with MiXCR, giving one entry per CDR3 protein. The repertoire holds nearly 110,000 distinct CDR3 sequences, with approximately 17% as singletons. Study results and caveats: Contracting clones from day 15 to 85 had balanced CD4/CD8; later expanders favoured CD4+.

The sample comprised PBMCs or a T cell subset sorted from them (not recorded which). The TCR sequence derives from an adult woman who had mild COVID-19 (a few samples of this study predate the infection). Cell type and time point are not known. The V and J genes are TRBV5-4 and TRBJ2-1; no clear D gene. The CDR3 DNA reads TGTGCCAGCAGCTTGGATTCTCCCAGGAATGAGCAGTTCTTC. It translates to CASSLDSPRNEQFF.